The clone carrying this TCR beta chain was counted many times. Its antigen is undetermined. The trim removed 6 bases at V and 4 bases at J, leaving 7 bases unmatched. The CDR3 loop spans 14 amino acids. Germline CDR1 reads DFQATT; CDR2 reads SNEGSKA (reference sequence). This sample stems from a study of regulatory T cells in long-lasting Graves disease. Through Arm-PCR of CDR3 regions and iRepertoire HTBI primers, TCR beta libraries were built. TCRdb fed the multiplex PCR reads into MiXCR, producing one record per CDR3 protein. The sample contains about 540,000 distinct CDR3 sequences, about 13% of which appear only once. As for time point: newly diagnosed GD, antithyroid drugs for less than 3 months. PBMC RNA served as the TCR library source. Whole-study results and caveats: Peripheral blood, not thyroid tissue, was the sole material studied. It was in persistent disease that TRBV28, TRBJ1-2 and TRBJ2-5 were favored.

These same records also appear under a second study, on T cells in Graves' hyperthyroidism and ophthalmopathy. In that study: Blood held most thyroid clonotypes expanded above 0.001 frequency.

The specimen was peripheral blood mononuclear cells (PBMCs), collected at new diagnosis, from a patient treated with antithyroid drugs. The clonotype was recovered from a man aged 25 to 40 with Graves disease. This rearrangement joins TRBV20-1 to TRBJ2-1, with 9 bases that match TRBD2. The CDR3 region is CSANGAGGYNEQFF. CDR3 in DNA: TGCAGTGCAAACGGGGCGGGAGGGTACAATGAGCAGTTCTTC.